This TCR beta chain was profiled in a study of blood T cell repertoires in COVID-19. Study in general: The cDNA or gDNA used as material had been derived from T cells, B-cell-depleted T cells, or PBMCs.

The assay was immunoSEQ multiplex PCR, and TCRdb's table has in-frame clones only and misses some. Of over 150,000 clones listed, 94% are singletons. Germline trimming cut 4 bases from V and 8 bases from J; bases unmatched to any gene: 8. Germline values: CDR1 SGDLS, CDR2 YYNGEE. The CDR3 is 15 amino acids. The genes are TRBV9 and TRBJ1-6; TRBD1 matches at 8 bases. The TCR sequence derives from a man aged 30 to 39 with COVID-19, enrolled during active disease. Input material: peripheral blood. The CDR3 loop is CASSRRQGNDSPLHF. The DNA for the CDR3 is TGTGCCAGCAGCCGACGACAGGGGAACGATTCACCCCTCCACTTT. Supplemented by reference TRBV9 and TRBJ1-6, the full variable domain reads DSGVTQTPKHLITATGQRVTLRCSPRSGDLSVYWYQQSLDQGLQFLIQYYNGEERAKGNILERFSAQQFPDLHSELNLSSLELGDSALYFCASSRRQGNDSPLHFGNGTRLTVT.